Ten or more counts support the clone carrying this T cell receptor beta chain. Its antigen is currently unknown. This sample stems from a study of identical twins. Findings and limits, study-wide: The models gave estimates that fell short of the out-of-frame TCR alpha sharing seen in monozygotic twins.

The CDR3 totals 15 residues. Germline CDR1 and CDR2: SGHAT and FQNNGV. J lost 8 bases, V lost 0 bases, and 4 bases had no gene match. MiXCR was run by TCRdb on the 5' RACE reads, yielding one entry per CDR3 protein. Of hundreds of thousands of distinct CDR3 sequences in the sample, roughly 18% were seen once. These data also formed part of another study, on T cells expressing NK-cell markers. That paper adds: Expanded NKG2C+ T cell clones were not confirmed as HCMV-specific.

The TCR was taken from a woman aged 18-35 years in good health. Input material: PBMCs. The rearrangement links TRBV11-2 to TRBJ2-1, with 10 bases matching TRBD2. DNA for the CDR3: TGTGCCAGCAGCTTAGAACCAGCGGGAGGGGATGAGCAGTTCTTC. Translating it yields CASSLEPAGGDEQFF.